In its sample, the clone carrying this T cell receptor beta chain was seen many times. These data belong to a study of molecular identifiers for immune sequencing clone quantification. One entry per CDR3 protein results from TCRdb running MiXCR on the PCR reads. The data hold about 640,000 distinct CDR3 sequences, with less than 20% observed a single time. Unmatched junction bases numbered 6, after V lost 0 bases and J lost 0 bases. This CDR3 spans 18 amino acids. Germline-derived CDR1 and CDR2 are MGHRA and YSYEKL. This sequence joins TRBV4-1 and TRBJ1-5; TRBD1 matches 9 bases. Sequencing was done on a sample of naive CD8+ T cells from blood, with Jurkat cell RNA spiked in. Described subset: FACS-sorted CD8+CD4-CCR7+CD45RA+ naive T cells. The clonotype was recovered from a human donor in good health. Some libraries in this study had Jurkat cell RNA spiked in. The DNA for the CDR3 is TGCGCCAGCAGCCAAGATGGGACAGGGATCGATAGCAATCAGCCCCAGCATTTT. The encoded protein is CASSQDGTGIDSNQPQHF.